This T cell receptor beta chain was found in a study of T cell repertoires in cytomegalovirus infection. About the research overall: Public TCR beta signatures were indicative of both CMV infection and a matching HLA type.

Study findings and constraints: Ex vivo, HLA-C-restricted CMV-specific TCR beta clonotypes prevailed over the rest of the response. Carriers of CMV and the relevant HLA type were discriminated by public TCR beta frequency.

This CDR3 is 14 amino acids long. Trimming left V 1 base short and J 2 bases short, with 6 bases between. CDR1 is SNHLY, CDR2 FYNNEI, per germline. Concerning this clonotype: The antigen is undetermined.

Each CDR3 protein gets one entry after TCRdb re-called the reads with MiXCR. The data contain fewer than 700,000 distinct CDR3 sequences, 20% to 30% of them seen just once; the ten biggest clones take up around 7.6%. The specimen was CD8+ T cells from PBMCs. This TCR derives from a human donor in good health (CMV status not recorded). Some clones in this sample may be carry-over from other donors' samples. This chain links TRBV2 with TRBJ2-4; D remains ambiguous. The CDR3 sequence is CASSEVGSKNIQYF. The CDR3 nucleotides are TGTGCCAGCAGTGAAGTAGGGTCCAAAAACATTCAGTACTTC.